What follows are 9 T cell receptor beta chains derived from one specimen sequenced in a study of blood T cell repertoires in COVID-19. Only in-frame clones appear in the TCRdb table, and some are missing; sequencing was by immunoSEQ multiplex PCR. The sample yields some 200,000 clones, roughly four fifths seen once. Material: peripheral blood. Receptors were obtained from a woman aged 40 to 50 with acute or convalescent COVID-19.

The sample holds one count of this clone. This chain connects TRBV7-8 to TRBJ1-4; possibly TRBD1 for D (5 bases). Germline assignment: CDR1 SGHVS and CDR2 FQNEAQ. Trimming removed 0 bases from V and 9 bases from J, with 14 bases in between. This CDR3 comprises 15 residues. The CDR3 bases are TGTGCCAGCAGCTTAGCGCAAGGGGAGGGGAAAAAACTGTTTTTT. Protein product: CASSLAQGEGKKLFF.

The gene calls are TRBV30 and TRBJ1-2; TRBD1 matches at 9 bases. Unmatched junction bases numbered 1, after V lost 2 bases and J lost 6 bases. The CDR3 loop spans 12 amino acids. CDR1 is GTSNPN, CDR2 SVGIG, per germline (reference sequence). The chain's CDR3 is CAWSTGGNGYTF. The CDR3 DNA follows: TGTGCCTGGAGTACAGGGGGCAATGGCTACACCTTC.

The chain combines TRBV4-3 with TRBJ2-7, with D perhaps TRBD1 (5 bases). Looked up from germline, CDR1 is LGHNA and CDR2 is YSLEER. The V end was cut by 1 base, the J end by 5 bases, with 9 bases between. The CDR3 is made up of 13 amino acids. The CDR3 spells CASSQAGNNEQYF. As DNA, the CDR3 is TGCGCCAGCAGCCAAGCAGGGAACAACGAGCAGTACTTC.

This chain links TRBV2 with TRBJ1-6; 7 bases are shared with TRBD1. The germline V gene encodes CDR1 SNHLY and CDR2 FYNNEI. The CDR3 loop spans 16 amino acids. The V and J ends lost 11 bases and 1 base, in that order; junction bases with no gene match: 11. The CDR3 is CAGQKQGRSYNSPLHF. The CDR3 region has the DNA TGTGCCGGACAAAAACAGGGGAGATCCTATAATTCACCCCTCCACTTT.

The V and J genes are TRBV24-1 and TRBJ1-5; D may be TRBD1 (5 bases). Looked up from germline, CDR1 is KGHDR and CDR2 is SFDVKD. The CDR3 has 12 residues. Trimming shortened V by 3 bases and J by 10 bases, and 9 bases separated the two germline ends. CDR3 sequence reads: CATSDVQGPQHF. CDR3 sequence (DNA): TGTGCCACCAGTGATGTGCAGGGTCCCCAGCATTTT.

J is TRBJ2-5 and V is TRBV12-3 or TRBV12-4, with unresolved D. The CDR3 contains 12 residues. The V end was cut by 2 bases, the J end by 4 bases, with 5 bases between. The CDR3 DNA reads TGTGCCAGCAGTTTATCGGGAGAGACCCAGTACTTC. Translation gives CASSLSGETQYF.

The chain carries TRBV5-6 and TRBJ2-2; TRBD1 aligns across 11 bases. CDR3 length: 15 residues. Germline CDR1 and CDR2: SGHDT and YYEEEE. V shed 5 bases, J shed 7 bases, and the junction held 7 bases outside the gene matches. The CDR3, as DNA: TGTGCCAGCAGACCTGTGGGACAGGGGGTCGGGGAGCTGTTTTTT. Its protein is CASRPVGQGVGELFF.

This clone was picked up one time. The J gene is TRBJ2-7, the V gene TRBV6-5, with D possibly matching TRBD2 (6 bases). There are 14 residues in the CDR3. Germline lookup yields CDR1 MNHEY and CDR2 SVGAGI. The germline V and J ends were trimmed by 8 bases and 10 bases, with 24 bases remaining between them. Here the CDR3 reads CASSSGGDPLPQYF. The DNA of the CDR3 is TGTGCCAGCTCCTCGGGCGGGGACCCACTACCTCAGTACTTC.

The chain uses TRBV14 and TRBJ1-2; 9 bases are shared with TRBD1. Germline V gene lookup returns CDR1 SGHDN and CDR2 FVKESK. Trimming cost V 1 base and J 0 bases; bases outside gene matches: 6. The CDR3 extends over 17 amino acids. CDR3 nucleotide sequence: TGTGCCAGCAGCCAAGGTGGACAGGGGCAAGCTAACTATGGCTACACCTTC. Protein: CASSQGGQGQANYGYTF.